This entry lists 3 T cell receptor beta chains sequenced from one sample in a study of shared clonotypes between healthy human individuals. Selected positively for CCR7 and CD45RO-negative, naive CD8 cells excluded terminally differentiated effector memory CD45RA+ cells. Using immunoSEQ multiplex PCR, the repertoire was profiled, and TCRdb retains in-frame clones only, with some absent. The sample carries under 2,000,000 clones, roughly 94% recorded once. Sample: naive CD8+ T cells sorted from blood. Receptors were obtained from a man aged 18 to 29 in good health.

The chain joins TRBV6-5 to TRBJ2-3; no firm D call. This CDR3 has 14 residues. The germline V and J ends were trimmed by 6 bases and 2 bases, with 12 bases remaining between them. Germline values: CDR1 MNHEY, CDR2 SVGAGI. CDR3 DNA sequence: TGTGCCAGCAGCCCCGGTTTCCCCACAGATACGCAGTATTTT. Translated: CASSPGFPTDTQYF.

The chain joins TRBV27 to TRBJ1-1, with no clear D. Germline V lookup: CDR1 MNHEY, CDR2 SMNVEV (reference sequence). The CDR3 has 14 residues. V dropped 2 bases and J dropped 3 bases, with 10 bases sitting between them. CDR3 coding DNA: TGTGCCAGCAGTTTAGCCCGCCGTGACACTGAAGCTTTCTTT. Its translation: CASSLARRDTEAFF.

About this clone itself: Other DNA sequences in the sample encode the same CDR3. The chain is built from TRBV7-8 and TRBJ2-1; 11 bases agree with TRBD2. Germline assignment: CDR1 SGHVS and CDR2 FQNEAQ. The CDR3 consists of 15 residues. V trimming: 5 bases; J trimming: 3 bases; junction bases outside the gene matches: 3. CDR3 sequence: CASSPLAGGYNEQFF. The CDR3 region has the DNA TGTGCCAGCAGCCCGCTAGCGGGGGGCTACAATGAGCAGTTCTTC.